The 29 T cell receptor beta chains given below trace back to one sample, sequenced in a study of blood T cell repertoires in COVID-19. Measured with immunoSEQ multiplex PCR; TCRdb has only the in-frame clones, and not every one. The sample lists hundreds of thousands of clones, roughly 89% seen once, with 1.4% in the top ten. The sample consisted of peripheral blood. The origin of the receptors is a woman younger than 45 with active or convalescent COVID-19.

This clone appeared a single time. The chain combines TRBV6-6 with TRBJ1-1; TRBD1 might be the D (5 bases). This CDR3 contains 15 residues. Trimming took 3 bases from V and 0 from J, leaving 11 bases between them. The germline gives CDR1 MNHNY, CDR2 SVGAGI (reference sequence). The CDR3 protein is CASSYGQTVNTEAFF. As DNA, the CDR3 is TGTGCCAGCAGTTATGGCCAGACAGTGAACACTGAAGCTTTCTTT.

The chain recombines TRBV4-1 with TRBJ1-2; D may be TRBD1 (5 bases). The V end lost 2 bases, the J end lost 0 bases, and 13 bases lay between the germline ends. The CDR3 covers 16 residues. Germline CDR1 and CDR2: MGHRA and YSYEKL. The CDR3 coding sequence is TGCGCCAGCAGCCAAAAGTGGGGCACCCCTAACTATGGCTACACCTTC. Translating it yields CASSQKWGTPNYGYTF.

The rearrangement links TRBV11-2 to TRBJ1-4; D call uncertain. V shed 4 bases and J shed 5 bases, with 14 bases lying between them. Per the germline V gene, CDR1 is SGHAT and CDR2 is FQNNGV. The CDR3 has 15 residues. In DNA, the CDR3 is TGTGCCAGCAGCTCACCTTTCGGTATCAATGAAAAACTGTTTTTT. It is translated as CASSSPFGINEKLFF.

The chain recombines TRBV27 with TRBJ1-4, with 9 positions matching TRBD1. The J segment lost 3 bases and the V segment lost 3 bases, leaving 8 bases of the junction unmatched. Germline loops: CDR1 MNHEY, CDR2 SMNVEV (reference sequence). The CDR3 has 17 amino acids. The CDR3 loop reads CASSFGQGWASNEKLFF. The CDR3 DNA reads TGTGCCAGCAGTTTCGGACAGGGGTGGGCGTCTAATGAAAAACTGTTTTTT. Looking up the rest from reference TRBV27 and TRBJ1-4 gives the full variable domain: EAQVTQNPRYLITVTGKKLTVTCSQNMNHEYMSWYRQDPGLGLRQIYYSMNVEVTDKGDVPEGYKVSRKEKRNFPLILESPSPNQTSLYFCASSFGQGWASNEKLFFGSGTQLSVL.

The V gene is TRBV16, the J gene TRBJ1-1, with D maybe TRBD1 (5 bases). CDR3 length equals 14 residues. V lost 2 bases and J 4 bases, leaving 11 bases between the germline ends. Looked up from germline, CDR1 is KGHSY and CDR2 is FQNENV. The CDR3 sequence is CASSQQGFSTEAFF. In DNA, the CDR3 is TGTGCCAGCAGCCAACAGGGTTTTTCCACTGAAGCTTTCTTT.

Note on this clone: Other DNA variants within this sample encode the same CDR3. The chain joins TRBV11-2 to TRBJ1-3; D unresolved. V lost 2 bases, J lost 4 bases, and 6 bases lay in between. Germline V gives CDR1 SGHAT, CDR2 FQNNGV. The length of the CDR3 is 13 residues. The CDR3 coding sequence is TGTGCCAGCAGCTTATATGAGGGAAACACCATATATTTT. It translates to CASSLYEGNTIYF.

The chain employs TRBV7-7 and TRBJ2-5, with TRBD2 matching over 12 bases. In germline, CDR1 is SSHAT, CDR2 FNYEAQ (reference sequence). This CDR3 spans 16 amino acids. With V trimmed by 4 bases and J by 4 bases, 7 bases remained unmatched. The CDR3 sequence: CASSSGLAGTIETQYF. As DNA, the CDR3 is TGTGCCAGCAGCTCCGGACTAGCGGGAACGATAGAGACCCAGTACTTC.

This clone was picked up one time. The J gene is TRBJ2-2, the V gene TRBV11-2, with TRBD1 matching 7 bases. V dropped 1 base and J dropped 0; count of bases not matched to a gene: 8. This CDR3 is built from 18 residues. Germline V gene lookup returns CDR1 SGHAT and CDR2 FQNNGV. The CDR3 coding sequence is TGTGCCAGCAGCTTAGGACCAATGGGACAGACGAACACCGGGGAGCTGTTTTTT. It translates to CASSLGPMGQTNTGELFF.

The chain recombines TRBV27 with TRBJ2-7, with D maybe TRBD2 (7 bases). In germline, CDR1 is MNHEY, CDR2 SMNVEV (reference sequence). The CDR3 loop spans 16 amino acids. Trimming left V 3 bases short and J 4 bases short, with 19 bases between. The CDR3 DNA reads TGTGCCAGCAGTTTGACGCCGGGGGCGGGGGCGTACGAGCAGTACTTC. Translation gives CASSLTPGAGAYEQYF.

V is TRBV30 and J is TRBJ1-1; D not resolved. V gave up 2 bases and J gave up 4 bases, with 11 bases separating them. The CDR3 length is 13 residues. Germline CDR1 and CDR2: GTSNPN and SVGIG (reference sequence). CDR3 protein: CAWSRASGTEAFF. In nucleotides, the CDR3 is TGTGCCTGGAGTCGGGCAAGCGGCACTGAAGCTTTCTTT.

There are a few counts of this clone. This chain connects TRBV5-4 to TRBJ2-7; D not certain. CDR1 is SGHNT and CDR2 is YYREEE in the germline V gene (reference sequence). The germline V and J ends were trimmed by 0 bases and 3 bases, with 13 bases remaining between them. The CDR3 totals 15 residues. As DNA, the CDR3 is TGTGCCAGCAGCTTGGCCGGTTCAGGCCGCTACGAGCAGTACTTC. This encodes CASSLAGSGRYEQYF.

A single count supports this clone. CDR3 region: CSVYRILETQYF. CDR3 nucleotide sequence: TGCAGCGTCTACAGGATCTTGGAGACCCAGTACTTC. The chain couples TRBV29-1 to TRBJ2-5; D possibly corresponds to TRBD1 (5 bases). This CDR3 comprises 12 residues. Germline lookup yields CDR1 SQVTM and CDR2 ANQGSEA. The V end was cut by 6 bases, the J end by 5 bases, with 13 bases between.

The chain carries TRBV19 and TRBJ2-1; D ambiguous. CDR1 is LNHDA, CDR2 SQIVND, per germline (reference sequence). Between the trimmed V and J ends, which lost 3 bases and 2 bases, there was a span of 17 bases. This CDR3 is 17 amino acids long. The CDR3 loop is CASSMPFAEKPYNEQFF. The DNA for the CDR3 is TGTGCCAGTAGTATGCCCTTCGCGGAGAAACCCTACAATGAGCAGTTCTTC.

The chain joins TRBV5-1 to TRBJ1-1; 8 bases map to TRBD1. There are 14 residues in the CDR3. Trimming removed 6 bases from V and 8 bases from J; junction bases left unmatched: 12. Germline-derived CDR1 and CDR2 are SGHRS and YFSETQ. The CDR3 protein is CASTDYRGDREAFF. In nucleotides, the CDR3 is TGCGCCAGCACTGACTACAGGGGGGACCGCGAAGCTTTCTTT.

The chain recombines TRBV7-9 with TRBJ2-2, with D perhaps TRBD1 (6 bases). Trimming took 8 bases from V and 0 from J, leaving 16 bases between them. CDR1 is SEHNR, CDR2 FQNEAQ, per germline (reference sequence). This CDR3 region has 16 residues. CDR3 in amino acids: CASRESAGANTGELFF. The CDR3 nucleotides read TGTGCCAGCCGAGAGTCGGCAGGGGCGAACACCGGGGAGCTGTTTTTT. The complete variable domain, with remaining parts taken from reference TRBV7-9 and TRBJ2-2, reads DTGVSQNPRHKITKRGQNVTFRCDPISEHNRLYWYRQTLGQGPEFLTYFQNEAQLEKSRLLSDRFSAERPKGSFSTLEIQRTEQGDSAMYLCASRESAGANTGELFFGEGSRLTVL.

The rearrangement joins TRBV2 to TRBJ2-7, with 7 bases that match TRBD2. This CDR3 comprises 15 residues. CDR1 is SNHLY, CDR2 FYNNEI, per germline. J was trimmed by 6 bases and V by 1 base; bases with no gene match: 9. The CDR3 sequence is CASSEGQGLLSEQYF. Here the CDR3 DNA reads TGTGCCAGCAGTGAAGGGCAGGGACTACTAAGCGAGCAGTACTTC.

The chain carries TRBV29-1 and TRBJ1-4; D is perhaps TRBD1 (5 bases). The CDR3 length is 12 residues. Trimming left V 5 bases short and J 6 bases short, with 10 bases between. CDR1 is SQVTM and CDR2 is ANQGSEA in the germline V gene. Here the CDR3 DNA reads TGCAGCGTTCCGGGGGGTGATGAAAAACTGTTTTTT. It translates to CSVPGGDEKLFF.

V is TRBV7-6 and J is TRBJ1-3; D is ambiguous. Trimming stripped 3 bases from V and 1 base from J, with 10 bases between. Germline-derived CDR1 and CDR2 are SGHVS and FNYEAQ. The CDR3 consists of 15 residues. The CDR3 sequence is CASSLGLNSGNTIYF. The CDR3 coding sequence is TGTGCCAGCAGCTTGGGCCTTAATTCTGGAAACACCATATATTTT.

The chain recombines TRBV19 with TRBJ2-7, with 7 bases aligning to TRBD1. This CDR3 is built from 13 residues. The germline CDR1 and CDR2 sequences are LNHDA and SQIVND (reference sequence). Trimming took 5 bases from V and 0 from J; bases not matched to a gene: 1. CDR3 protein: CASSGTDSYEQYF. In nucleotides, the CDR3 is TGTGCCAGTAGTGGGACAGACTCCTACGAGCAGTACTTC.

The J gene is TRBJ1-4, the V gene TRBV7-9; 8 bases match TRBD1. J was trimmed by 7 bases and V by 5 bases; bases with no gene match: 9. The germline CDR1 and CDR2 sequences are SEHNR and FQNEAQ (reference sequence). The CDR3 totals 15 residues. The CDR3 loop reads CASSINRGEREKLFF. Written as DNA, the CDR3 is TGTGCCAGCAGCATCAACAGGGGGGAACGTGAAAAACTGTTTTTT.

The gene calls are TRBV6-1 and TRBJ2-3; D remains unclear. V was cut by 4 bases and J by 1 base, with 21 bases left in between. Germline V gene lookup returns CDR1 MNHNS and CDR2 SASEGT. The CDR3 sequence is 18 residues long. As DNA, the CDR3 is TGTGCCAGCAGTGTCCCAGGAAACAGATTGGTTGGCACAGATACGCAGTATTTT. Amino acids: CASSVPGNRLVGTDTQYF.

The V call is TRBV4-2, the J call TRBJ2-2; TRBD1 aligns across 9 bases. The CDR3 runs 17 residues. In germline, CDR1 is LGHNA, CDR2 YNFKEQ. The junction had 10 bases not matched to a gene; V was cut back by 3 bases and J by 5 bases. The CDR3 DNA follows: TGTGCCAGCAGCCAGGGCACAGGGGGCGCGGAGACCGGGGAGCTGTTTTTT. Encoded protein: CASSQGTGGAETGELFF.

This sequence joins TRBV19 and TRBJ1-2; no firm D call. Germline V gives CDR1 LNHDA, CDR2 SQIVND (reference sequence). Trimming removed 7 bases at V and 3 bases at J, with 12 bases between. The CDR3 extends over 13 amino acids. The CDR3 sequence is CASNRVVDYGYTF. For the CDR3, the DNA is TGTGCCAGTAATCGCGTTGTGGACTATGGCTACACCTTC.

V is TRBV5-5 and J is TRBJ1-1, with D maybe TRBD1 (6 bases). Germline CDR1 SGHKS, CDR2 YYEKEE (reference sequence). The CDR3 has 15 amino acids. V shed 1 base and J shed 0 bases, with 10 bases lying between them. As DNA, the CDR3 is TGTGCCAGCAGCTTGTTCTCAGGGGTGAACACTGAAGCTTTCTTT. Protein sequence: CASSLFSGVNTEAFF.

A word on this clone: Within the sample, other DNA sequences also encode this same CDR3. The chain is built from TRBV29-1 and TRBJ1-2; 9 nucleotides align to TRBD1. The CDR3 covers 11 residues. Germline V gives CDR1 SQVTM, CDR2 ANQGSEA. J gave up 6 bases and V 4 bases, and 0 bases lay outside the gene matches. The CDR3 DNA reads TGCAGCGTTGGACAGGGGGATGGCTACACCTTC. Encoded protein: CSVGQGDGYTF.

This clone was recorded once. The J gene is TRBJ2-1, the V gene TRBV9, with 7 positions matching TRBD2. The CDR3 is made up of 17 amino acids. The germline CDR1 and CDR2 sequences are SGDLS and YYNGEE. V shed 4 bases and J 3 bases; nucleotides not matched to a gene: 13. CDR3 DNA: TGTGCCAGCAGCCCAATCCCGTCCGGCGGGAGCTACAATGAGCAGTTCTTC. This translates into CASSPIPSGGSYNEQFF.

In the case of this clone: At the DNA level, this CDR3 is encoded by other sequences in the same sample as well. The chain is built from TRBV5-5 and TRBJ2-7; 11 positions match TRBD2. CDR1 and CDR2 from the germline V gene are SGHKS and YYEKEE (reference sequence). The V and J ends lost 0 bases and 4 bases, in that order; junction bases with no gene match: 3. CDR3 length equals 15 residues. The CDR3 DNA is TGTGCCAGCAGCTTGGGCCTAGCGGGAGGATACGAGCAGTACTTC. This encodes CASSLGLAGGYEQYF.

The V call is TRBV4-1, the J call TRBJ2-2; 8 nucleotides align to TRBD2. Trimming cost V 1 base and J 7 bases; bases outside gene matches: 8. The CDR3 covers 16 residues. Per the germline V gene, CDR1 is MGHRA and CDR2 is YSYEKL. The DNA for the CDR3 is TGCGCCAGCAGCCAAGGTCGGGGGGGCCGCGTCGGGGAGCTGTTTTTT. Protein: CASSQGRGGRVGELFF.

The rearrangement links TRBV6-1 to TRBJ1-6; D is unclear. This CDR3 comprises 15 residues. V was shortened by 0 bases and J by 3 bases, with 6 bases between the two germline ends. From germline, CDR1 is MNHNS and CDR2 SASEGT. CDR3 bases: TGTGCCAGCAGTGAAGCGGCAGGCTATAATTCACCCCTCCACTTT. Its translation is CASSEAAGYNSPLHF.